This T cell receptor (beta chain) was identified during a study of blood T cells in healthy people across ages. This clonotype was recorded a few times. The antigen is unknown. General study findings and limits: A strong correlation between TCR beta diversity and naive T cell percentage was seen.

Healthy individuals of Caucasian origin from Russia, aged about 6 to 100, served as donors. Per sample, a minimum of 6.5 million PBMCs were isolated. Per germline, CDR1 DFQATT and CDR2 SNEGSKA (reference sequence). V was shortened by 3 bases and J by 5 bases, with 13 bases between the two germline ends. CDR3 length equals 13 residues. Through a sample-barcoded 5' primer and a J-beta primer mix, a second PCR was run for roughly 6 to 12 cycles. Samples each returned at least 2.5 million CDR3-containing paired-end reads. One entry per CDR3 protein results from TCRdb running MiXCR on the 5' RACE reads. In the table there are under 2,000,000 distinct CDR3 sequences, just under 50% of which are singletons.

This TCR derives from a woman aged 40 to 55 in good health. Sequencing was carried out using blood. This chain links TRBV20-1 with TRBJ1-2, with D possibly TRBD1 on 6 matching bases. This CDR3 reads CSASPDRLYGYTF. The CDR3 nucleotides are TGCAGTGCTAGCCCCGACAGGTTATATGGCTACACCTTC.